The clone carrying this T cell receptor (beta chain) was seen a handful of times. Its antigen is currently unknown. TCRdb reanalysed the 5' RACE reads using MiXCR and keeps one entry per CDR3 protein. The sample holds 400,000 to 500,000 distinct CDR3 sequences, roughly 20% seen once. The data were taken from a study of T-cell memory formation after mild COVID-19. Overall study: TCR clusters were mostly donor specific. Findings and caveats of the study: CD4+ bias marked clones expanding day 15 to 37, unlike balanced contracting clones. Some clones that responded were present in memory (sampled pre-infection), which suggests cross-reactive memory joined. Most CD4+ clones that shrank were in CM and EM, while CD8+ ones turned up in EMRA.

The germline V gene has CDR1 SGHKS and CDR2 YYEKEE (reference sequence). The CDR3 loop spans 14 amino acids. The germline V and J ends were trimmed by 0 bases and 6 bases, with 10 bases remaining between them. V usage is TRBV5-5 and J usage is TRBJ2-1; D is possibly TRBD1 (5 bases). Sequencing was done on a sample of PBMCs or a T cell subset sorted from them (not recorded which). The receptor was derived from an adult woman who had mild COVID-19 (a few samples of this study predate the infection). Cell type and time point are not known. The CDR3 DNA follows: TGTGCCAGCAGCTTGGATGCAGGGCTCAATGAGCAGTTCTTC. Translated, it gives CASSLDAGLNEQFF.